This T cell receptor (beta chain) stems from a study of PD-1 and CTLA-4 blockade in melanoma. CDR3 length equals 14 residues. Trimming left V 5 bases short and J 2 bases short, with 13 bases between. CDR1 is SEHNR and CDR2 is FQNEAQ in the germline V gene (reference sequence). Libraries were prepared by immunoSEQ multiplex PCR; TCRdb keeps only in-frame clonotypes and omits some of them. This sample yields roughly 30,000 clones, of which about 85% are seen a single time; around 6.7% belongs to the top ten. The sequences come from CD8+ T cells from peripheral blood, collected from a patient given anti-PD-1 treatment. The clonotype originates from a human donor with melanoma. This sequence joins TRBV7-9 and TRBJ2-7; tentatively, D is TRBD2 (7 bases). The CDR3 DNA sequence: TGTGCCAGCAGCGGAGACGGGGGGCCCTACGAGCAGTACTTC. As protein: CASSGDGGPYEQYF.